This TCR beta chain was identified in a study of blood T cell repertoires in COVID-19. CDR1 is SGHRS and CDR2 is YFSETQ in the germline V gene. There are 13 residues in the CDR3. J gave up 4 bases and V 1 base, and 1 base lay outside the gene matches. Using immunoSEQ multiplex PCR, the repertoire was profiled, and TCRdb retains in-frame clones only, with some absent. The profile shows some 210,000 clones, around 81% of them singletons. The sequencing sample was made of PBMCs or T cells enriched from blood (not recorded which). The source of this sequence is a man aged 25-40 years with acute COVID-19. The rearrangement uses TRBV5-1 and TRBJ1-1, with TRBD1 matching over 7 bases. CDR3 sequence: CASSLYRGTEAFF. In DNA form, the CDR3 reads TGCGCCAGCAGCTTGTACAGGGGCACTGAAGCTTTCTTT.